This T cell receptor (beta chain) is drawn from a study of T cells in localized non-small cell lung cancer. Findings of the study overall: The study detected a median around 57 of the top 100 tumor clones in adjacent lung.

TCRdb's copy holds only in-frame clones and misses some; the assay was immunoSEQ multiplex PCR. The table records roughly 76,000 clones, 80% of them present only once. Trimming pared 5 bases from V and 4 bases from J, leaving 14 bases between. Germline V gene lookup returns CDR1 SEHNR and CDR2 FQNEAQ (reference sequence). The CDR3 sequence is 14 residues long. Of note for this clone: As yet, its antigen is unknown.

This sequence joins TRBV7-9 and TRBJ2-5, with a weak D call TRBD1 (6 bases). Specimen: PBMCs, collected before any cancer treatment. This sequence originates from a man aged 40-75 years with stage II squamous cell lung carcinoma. The CDR3 is CASSLRTRGETQYF. The CDR3 nucleotides read TGTGCCAGCAGCCTACGGACCAGGGGAGAGACCCAGTACTTC.